This TCR beta chain was retrieved from a study of blood T cell repertoires in COVID-19. This CDR3 is built from 14 residues. V lost 5 bases, J lost 4 bases, and 6 bases stayed unmatched. From germline, CDR1 is PRHDT and CDR2 FYEKMQ (reference sequence). TCRdb's copy holds only in-frame clones and misses some; the assay was immunoSEQ multiplex PCR. The sample carries about 59,000 clones, roughly 79% recorded once. Material for sequencing was peripheral blood. The rearrangement links TRBV13 to TRBJ1-2, with 8 bases identical to TRBD1. This TCR was recovered from a woman aged 80 or older with active or convalescent COVID-19. The CDR3 region has the DNA TGTGCCAGCAGCGAGGACAGGGTCAGCTATGGCTACACCTTC. It encodes CASSEDRVSYGYTF. Looking up the rest from reference TRBV13 and TRBJ1-2 gives the full variable domain: AAGVIQSPRHLIKEKRETATLKCYPIPRHDTVYWYQQGPGQDPQFLISFYEKMQSDKGSIPDRFSAQQFSDYHSELNMSSLELGDSALYFCASSEDRVSYGYTFGSGTRLTVV.